This T cell receptor (beta chain) originates from a study of control samples from healthy donors and cancer patients. CDR1 LGHDT and CDR2 YNNKEL come from the germline V gene (reference sequence). The J segment lost 2 bases and the V segment lost 4 bases, leaving 14 bases of the junction unmatched. This CDR3 comprises 18 residues. This clone came up once. Assay used: immunoSEQ multiplex PCR; TCRdb lists only in-frame clones, some missing. Of about 20,000 clones detected, 85% to 90% appear once; the ten largest clones hold 25% to 40%. The clonotype comes from a man aged 60-69 years with head and neck cancer. Sequencing was carried out using PBMCs. V usage is TRBV3-1 (or the pseudogene TRBV3-2) and J usage is TRBJ2-5, with 9 positions matching TRBD2. The CDR3 sequence: CASSPRLGAGGRQETQYF. Written as DNA, the CDR3 is TGTGCCAGCAGCCCCCGACTTGGGGCGGGGGGGCGGCAAGAGACCCAGTACTTC.